This T cell receptor beta chain was captured by sequencing in a study of regulatory T cells in long-lasting Graves disease. The TCR beta library used iRepertoire HTBI primers with Arm-PCR amplification of CDR3. TCRdb reprocessed the multiplex PCR reads with MiXCR, giving one entry per CDR3 protein. This table holds some 470,000 distinct CDR3 sequences, under 25% found once. The time point: persistent/refractory GD, antithyroid drugs over 5 years with positive TRAb. RNA from PBMCs was the source of the TCR library. The germline CDR1 and CDR2 sequences are SGDLS and YYNGEE. Losses at the gene ends were 2 bases for V and 5 bases for J; bases not matched to a gene: 12. This CDR3 comprises 16 residues.

This TCR was sampled from a female donor with Graves disease. This chain links TRBV9 with TRBJ2-7, with 8 bases that match TRBD1. The sequenced sample was peripheral blood mononuclear cells (PBMCs), obtained when the disease was refractory, from a patient treated with antithyroid drugs. The CDR3, as DNA: TGTGCCAGCAGCGTGGGGGGCGGACAGGGATCCCACGAGCAGTACTTC. The encoded protein is CASSVGGGQGSHEQYF.